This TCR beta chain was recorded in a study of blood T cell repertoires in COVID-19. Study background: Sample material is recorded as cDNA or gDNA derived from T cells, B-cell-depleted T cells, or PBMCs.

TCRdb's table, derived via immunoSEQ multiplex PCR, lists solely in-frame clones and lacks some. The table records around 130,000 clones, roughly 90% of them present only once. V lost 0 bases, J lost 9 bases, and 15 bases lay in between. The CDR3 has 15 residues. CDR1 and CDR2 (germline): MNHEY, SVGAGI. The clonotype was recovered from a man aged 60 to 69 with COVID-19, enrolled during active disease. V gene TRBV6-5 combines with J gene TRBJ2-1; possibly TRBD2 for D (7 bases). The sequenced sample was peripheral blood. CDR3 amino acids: CASSYSGRGGGEQFF. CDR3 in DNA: TGTGCCAGCAGTTACTCAGGGAGGGGGGGAGGTGAGCAGTTCTTC.